This T cell receptor (beta chain) was recorded in a study of blood T cell repertoires in COVID-19. For the study at large: Samples representing acute and convalescent COVID-19 were sourced from the United States, Italy and Spain. The cDNA or gDNA used as material had been derived from T cells, B-cell-depleted T cells, or PBMCs.

The method was immunoSEQ multiplex PCR; TCRdb's version includes in-frame clones alone and lacks a portion of them. The data show around 72,000 clones, around 89% seen once. V gave up 1 base and J gave up 6 bases; unmatched junction bases: 4. Germline V gives CDR1 MNHEY, CDR2 SMNVEV (reference sequence). This CDR3 is 14 amino acids long. Sequenced input: peripheral blood. The sequence came from a woman aged 70-85 years with acute or convalescent COVID-19. The chain is built from TRBV27 and TRBJ1-1; 8 nucleotides line up with TRBD1. CDR3 sequence reads: CASSLLDRDSEAFF. The CDR3 DNA is TGTGCCAGCAGTTTATTGGACAGGGACTCTGAAGCTTTCTTT.